The T cell receptor beta chain described here comes from a study of cytomegalovirus exposure and HLA in healthy donors. Turning to the study itself: Within the Caucasian-associated ancestry cluster were 81% of the 398 genotyped donors.

The PCR employed 60 Vbeta primers together with 13 Jbeta primers. Generated by immunoSEQ multiplex PCR, the TCRdb table keeps only in-frame clones and is missing some. This sample carries 200,000 to 250,000 clones, about 81% of them seen once, and the ten largest clones take about 8%. Concerning this clone itself: No antigen is known for it.

Study-wide points: An analysis was carried out later, and it reportedly showed fewer N-insertions in an Asian-associated ancestry cluster than the approximately 700-donor mean. In terms of immune exposure information, only CMV serostatus was available.

The clonotype was recovered from a woman aged 55-69 years in good health and CMV-seropositive. The source material was PBMCs.

The CDR3 DNA reads as TGTGCCAGTAGTAATTCGGGACTAGCGGGAGGAGCCAAAAACATTCAGTACTTC. Protein product: CASSNSGLAGGAKNIQYF. The chain recombines TRBV19 with TRBJ2-4; 15 bases line up with TRBD2. The CDR3 is 18 residues long. The ends lost 4 bases at V and 0 bases at J; junction bases unmatched: 4. CDR1 is LNHDA and CDR2 is SQIVND in the germline V gene (reference sequence).